The clone carrying this T cell receptor beta chain has at least ten counts. The antigen remains undetermined. Germline V gene lookup returns CDR1 SGHVS and CDR2 FNYEAQ. The CDR3 has 16 residues. Unmatched junction bases numbered 3, after V lost 1 base and J lost 2 bases. MiXCR was run by TCRdb on the 5' RACE reads, yielding one entry per CDR3 protein. This sample yields around 770,000 distinct CDR3 sequences, of which around 11% are seen a single time; about 0.49% belongs to the top ten. The sample belongs to a study of CD8 T cells in ankylosing spondylitis. The study, taken as a whole, reports: Seemingly distinctive of ankylosing spondylitis blood was a TCR beta motif formed by eight highly homologous variants. It was reported that disease-linked clones were significantly enriched in matched ankylosing spondylitis synovial fluid.

What was sequenced was blood, either unsorted or a sorted T cell fraction (not recorded which). The TCR originated in a male donor with ankylosing spondylitis. V usage is TRBV7-6 and J usage is TRBJ2-1, with 9 bases lining up with TRBD2. The CDR3 DNA reads as TGTGCCAGCAGCTTAGAGCGGGGGGCTACCTACAATGAGCAGTTCTTC. Translating gives CASSLERGATYNEQFF. The variable domain in full, with the rest retrieved from reference TRBV7-6 and TRBJ2-1, is GAGVSQSPRYKVTKRGQDVALRCDPISGHVSLYWYRQALGQGPEFLTYFNYEAQQDKSGLPNDRFSAERPEGSISTLTIQRTEQRDSAMYRCASSLERGATYNEQFFGPGTRLTVL.